The 2 T cell receptor beta chains below all came from one sample that was sequenced in a study of T cell changes during pregnancy in multiple sclerosis (dated by TCRdb to the late 2010s). The library was prepared using the immunoSEQ multiplex PCR assay. Sourced from immuneACCESS, this table was stored by TCRdb with only in-frame sequences that have V and J called. A share of the clones is absent; for the studies checked, an unresolved V gene accounts for under half, and the remainder has no known explanation. This sample has about 38,000 clones in its table, and around 91% of those were observed once. The biggest ten clones account for around 0.52% of the sample. The specimen comprised CD4+ T cells from peripheral blood mononuclear cells, sampled in the second trimester of pregnancy. Receptor source: a female donor with multiple sclerosis, enrolled in a pregnancy study.

This clone has a single count. The J gene is TRBJ2-7, the V gene TRBV28; 8 bases are shared with TRBD1. The germline gives CDR1 MDHEN, CDR2 SYDVKM. This CDR3 is 17 amino acids long. V gave up 6 bases and J gave up 2 bases; unmatched junction bases: 15. The CDR3 nucleotides are TGTGCCAGCAGCTTAAGAGTCGACAGGGGATATCCCTACGAGCAGTACTTC. Translation gives CASSLRVDRGYPYEQYF.

The CDR3 loop reads CASSLSIGRDYGYTF. CDR3 nucleotide sequence: TGTGCCAGCAGTTTATCGATCGGCAGGGACTATGGCTACACCTTC. The chain carries TRBV27 and TRBJ1-2, with D possibly being TRBD1 (5 bases). CDR1 is MNHEY and CDR2 is SMNVEV in the germline V gene (reference sequence). This CDR3 contains 15 residues. Trimming removed 0 bases from V and 3 bases from J, with 11 bases in between.